These 10 T cell receptor beta chains were sequenced from one sample in a study of cytomegalovirus exposure and HLA in healthy donors. PCR involved 60 Vbeta and 13 Jbeta primers. Using immunoSEQ multiplex PCR, the repertoire was profiled, and TCRdb retains in-frame clones only, with some absent. Of 95,000 to 150,000 clones listed, approximately 78% are singletons. Material: PBMCs. These receptors came from a woman between 40 and 50 years old in good health and CMV-seronegative.

The chain employs TRBV10-3 and TRBJ2-1; 8 bases map to TRBD2. CDR3 length equals 14 residues. Looked up from germline, CDR1 is ENHRY and CDR2 is SYGVKD. Germline trimming cut 6 bases from V and 8 bases from J; bases unmatched to any gene: 9. The CDR3 DNA reads TGTGCCATCAGGGCTAGCGGGCGGTGGTATGAGCAGTTCTTC. Its protein is CAIRASGRWYEQFF.

The J gene is TRBJ1-1, the V gene TRBV19, with 7 bases fitting TRBD1. With 0 bases clipped from V and 1 base from J, the junction kept 2 bases outside the gene matches. Germline V lookup: CDR1 LNHDA, CDR2 SQIVND (reference sequence). The CDR3 loop spans 15 amino acids. The CDR3 reads CASSIDRGRNTEAFF. The CDR3 DNA reads TGTGCCAGTAGTATAGACAGGGGGAGGAACACTGAAGCTTTCTTT. Complete variable domain (other parts from reference TRBV19 and TRBJ1-1): DGGITQSPKYLFRKEGQNVTLSCEQNLNHDAMYWYRQDPGQGLRLIYYSQIVNDFQKGDIAEGYSVSREKKESFPLTVTSAQKNPTAFYLCASSIDRGRNTEAFFGQGTRLTVV.

J is TRBJ2-1 and V is TRBV7-3; 8 nucleotides match TRBD1. After removal of 5 bases from V and 9 bases from J, the junction contained 9 bases not matched to a gene. CDR3 length equals 14 residues. Germline loops: CDR1 SGHTA, CDR2 FQGTGA. Here the CDR3 DNA reads TGTGCCAGCAGCGCGAACCAGGGGGCCACTGAGCAGTTCTTC. Protein: CASSANQGATEQFF.

This clone was found a few times. This sequence joins TRBV27 and TRBJ2-4; 9 bases align to TRBD2. J was trimmed by 8 bases and V by 7 bases; bases with no gene match: 18. Per germline, CDR1 MNHEY and CDR2 SMNVEV (reference sequence). The CDR3 extends over 17 amino acids. CDR3 DNA: TGTGCCAGCATTCCCTGGGTTGGCGGGAGGGCCGAGGACATTCAGTACTTC. It yields the protein CASIPWVGGRAEDIQYF.

J is TRBJ2-1 and V is TRBV5-8; 12 nucleotides align to TRBD2. J was trimmed by 3 bases and V by 4 bases; bases with no gene match: 2. The germline CDR1 and CDR2 sequences are SGHTS and YDEGEE. This CDR3 is 15 amino acids long. The CDR3 loop is CASSRGLAGYNEQFF. The CDR3 nucleotides are TGTGCCAGCAGCCGGGGACTAGCGGGCTACAATGAGCAGTTCTTC.

The V call is TRBV7-2, the J call TRBJ2-3; 7 nucleotides align to TRBD1. Germline trimming cut 5 bases from V and 3 bases from J; bases unmatched to any gene: 5. The CDR3 is made up of 14 amino acids. In germline, CDR1 is SGHTA, CDR2 FQGNSA. Here the CDR3 DNA reads TGTGCCAGCAGCAACCGACAGGGAACAGATACGCAGTATTTT. Amino acid sequence: CASSNRQGTDTQYF.

Details on this clone: Additional DNA sequences in this sample encode the identical CDR3. The V and J genes are TRBV28 and TRBJ1-3; no clear D. CDR1 and CDR2 (germline): MDHEN, SYDVKM. The CDR3 totals 14 residues. V was shortened by 5 bases and J by 0 bases, with 8 bases between the two germline ends. This CDR3 is CASSPGSSGNTIYF. The DNA for the CDR3 is TGTGCCAGCAGTCCGGGGTCCTCTGGAAACACCATATATTTT.

V and J are TRBV7-2 and TRBJ2-5; 10 bases align to TRBD2. The CDR3 runs to 13 residues. The germline V gene encodes CDR1 SGHTA and CDR2 FQGNSA. V gave up 6 bases and J gave up 12 bases; unmatched junction bases: 10. This CDR3 is CASRERGGTEKYF. The CDR3 nucleotides are TGTGCCAGCAGAGAGCGGGGGGGGACCGAGAAGTACTTC.

This clone was observed a few times. V usage is TRBV6-1 and J usage is TRBJ1-2; 8 bases map to TRBD1. The V gene end was trimmed by 1 base and the J gene end by 7 bases; junction bases not matched to a gene: 5. The germline CDR1 and CDR2 sequences are MNHNS and SASEGT. CDR3 length: 14 residues. CDR3 in amino acids: CASSEVQGAPGYTF. DNA of the CDR3: TGTGCCAGCAGTGAAGTCCAGGGGGCGCCTGGCTACACCTTC.

This clone was seen a single time. J is TRBJ1-1 and V is TRBV5-1; no definite D call. V lost 1 base and J 0 bases, leaving 7 bases between the germline ends. The germline V gene encodes CDR1 SGHRS and CDR2 YFSETQ. CDR3 length: 14 amino acids. The CDR3 sequence: CASSLPSMNTEAFF. The CDR3 DNA reads TGCGCCAGCAGCTTGCCAAGCATGAACACTGAAGCTTTCTTT.